These 6 T cell receptor beta chains were all obtained from the same sample, sequenced in a study of T cell repertoires in cytomegalovirus infection. Antigens for these TCRs are unknown. In TCRdb, the reads were re-called with MiXCR into one record per CDR3 protein. The sample includes under 300,000 distinct CDR3 sequences, 20% to 25% of them seen just once. The sequencing here drew on cultured PBMCs, taken from culture after CMV antigen stimulation. The origin of the receptors is a human donor in good health (CMV status not recorded). Some clones in this sample may be carry-over from other donors' samples.

This chain uses TRBV4-1 with TRBJ2-5; D is unclear. The CDR3 is made up of 15 amino acids. The germline V gene encodes CDR1 MGHRA and CDR2 YSYEKL. V lost 0 bases and J 1 base, leaving 9 bases between the germline ends. The CDR3 region is CASSQDLASQETQYF. The CDR3 DNA sequence: TGCGCCAGCAGCCAAGATCTGGCTAGCCAAGAGACCCAGTACTTC.

J is TRBJ2-2 and V is TRBV6-2 or TRBV6-3, with 11 bases that match TRBD1. CDR1 is MNHEY and CDR2 is SVGEGT in the germline V gene. The CDR3 loop spans 15 amino acids. J lost 6 bases, V lost 6 bases, and 6 bases had no gene match. The CDR3, as DNA: TGTGCCAGCAGGATGGGACAGGGGGGTCCCGGGGAGCTGTTTTTT. Its translation is CASRMGQGGPGELFF.

This rearrangement joins TRBV6-2 or TRBV6-3 to TRBJ1-5, with 8 positions matching TRBD1. The V segment lost 2 bases and the J segment 3 bases; nucleotides outside the gene matches: 6. The CDR3 is 16 residues long. Looked up from germline, CDR1 is MNHEY and CDR2 is SVGEGT. The CDR3 DNA is TGTGCCAGCAGTTACGGTGCAGGGGGCCTCAATCAGCCCCAGCATTTT. Its protein product is CASSYGAGGLNQPQHF.

This clonotype was counted a few times. The J gene is TRBJ1-4, the V gene TRBV7-9; D uncertain. V dropped 5 bases and J dropped 6 bases, with 19 bases sitting between them. The CDR3 length is 16 residues. The germline gives CDR1 SEHNR, CDR2 FQNEAQ (reference sequence). The CDR3 nucleotides read TGTGCCAGCAGCCCCCCTCTAGCCAGCCCGGATGAAAAACTGTTTTTT. Amino acids: CASSPPLASPDEKLFF.

In this sample, this clonotype turned up many times. V and J are TRBV19 and TRBJ2-1; 9 nucleotides match TRBD1. The CDR3 consists of 14 residues. CDR1 is LNHDA, CDR2 SQIVND, per germline (reference sequence). V shed 7 bases and J 7 bases; nucleotides not matched to a gene: 8. In DNA form, the CDR3 reads TGTGCCAGTACCCCCGGGACAGGGTTAAATGAGCAGTTCTTC. It encodes CASTPGTGLNEQFF.

The chain recombines TRBV7-9 with TRBJ2-3; 7 bases match TRBD2. The length of the CDR3 is 16 residues. Germline V gene lookup returns CDR1 SEHNR and CDR2 FQNEAQ (reference sequence). V trimming: 5 bases; J trimming: 5 bases; junction bases outside the gene matches: 13. The CDR3 DNA follows: TGTGCCAGCAGCCCACCCGGCGGGAGAATGGTAGATACGCAGTATTTT. Amino acid sequence: CASSPPGGRMVDTQYF.